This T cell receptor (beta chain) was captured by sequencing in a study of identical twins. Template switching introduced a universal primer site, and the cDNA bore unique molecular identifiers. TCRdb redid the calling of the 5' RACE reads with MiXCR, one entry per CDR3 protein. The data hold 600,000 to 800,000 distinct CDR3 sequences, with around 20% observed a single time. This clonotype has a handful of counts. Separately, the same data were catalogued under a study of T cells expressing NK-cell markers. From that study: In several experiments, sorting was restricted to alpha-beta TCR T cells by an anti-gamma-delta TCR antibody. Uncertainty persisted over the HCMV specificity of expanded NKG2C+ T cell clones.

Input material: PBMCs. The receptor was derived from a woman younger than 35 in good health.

CDR3 DNA: TGCGCCAGCAGCCAAGGACCGGGACAGGGGTTGGGGGAGACCCAGTACTTC. It translates to CASSQGPGQGLGETQYF. The V gene is TRBV4-1, the J gene TRBJ2-5; TRBD1 matches at 10 bases. V dropped 1 base and J dropped 5; count of bases not matched to a gene: 10. This CDR3 is built from 17 residues. Germline CDR1 reads MGHRA; CDR2 reads YSYEKL.